Each of the 26 T cell receptor beta chains below was sequenced from the same sample in a study of cytomegalovirus exposure and HLA in healthy donors. The PCR used 60 Vbeta and 13 Jbeta primers. TCRdb's table, derived via immunoSEQ multiplex PCR, lists solely in-frame clones and lacks some. Among fewer than 200,000 clones listed, around 77% were seen once. Sequencing was carried out using PBMCs. Receptors originate from a man aged 60 to 69 in good health and CMV-seronegative.

CDR3 sequence reads: CASSQIAGVFVNTGELFF. Here the CDR3 DNA reads TGTGCCAGCAGCCAAATAGCGGGAGTCTTCGTGAACACCGGGGAGCTGTTTTTT. V and J are TRBV5-6 and TRBJ2-2, with TRBD2 identical over 9 bases. Per germline, CDR1 SGHDT and CDR2 YYEEEE. CDR3 length equals 18 residues. V lost 4 bases to trimming and J lost 1 base; unmatched junction nucleotides: 11.

The CDR3 region is CASSLNLEQENTEAFF. In nucleotides, the CDR3 is TGTGCCAGCAGCCTAAACTTGGAACAGGAGAACACTGAAGCTTTCTTT. V is TRBV9 and J is TRBJ1-1; a weak D match, TRBD1 (5 bases). V shed 4 bases and J shed 1 base, with 17 bases lying between them. The CDR3 length is 16 residues. Germline V CDR1 and CDR2: SGDLS, YYNGEE.

This clone appeared a few times. The chain employs TRBV6-1 and TRBJ1-6; TRBD1 is a possible D gene (6 bases). V was shortened by 10 bases and J by 8 bases, with 12 bases between the two germline ends. This CDR3 has 12 amino acids. Per germline, CDR1 MNHNS and CDR2 SASEGT. Here the CDR3 reads CATWDIHSPLHF. CDR3 in DNA: TGTGCCACGTGGGACATTCATTCACCCCTCCACTTT.

The chain combines TRBV13 with TRBJ1-5; D not resolved. CDR3 length equals 14 residues. Trimming left V 2 bases short and J 3 bases short, with 8 bases between. Per the germline V gene, CDR1 is PRHDT and CDR2 is FYEKMQ (reference sequence). CDR3 loop: CASSLSGDNQPQHF. The CDR3 nucleotides read TGTGCCAGCAGCTTAAGCGGGGACAATCAGCCCCAGCATTTT.

The chain links TRBV19 to TRBJ2-2, with D unclear. The V end lost 1 base, the J end lost 6 bases, and 6 bases lay between the germline ends. In germline, CDR1 is LNHDA, CDR2 SQIVND (reference sequence). CDR3 length equals 13 residues. The DNA for the CDR3 is TGTGCCAGTAGTATAGCCTCTTCCGGGGAGCTGTTTTTT. Translated: CASSIASSGELFF.

V gene TRBV2 combines with J gene TRBJ2-5, with D unclear. Germline loops: CDR1 SNHLY, CDR2 FYNNEI. Trimming removed 6 bases from V and 4 bases from J, with 9 bases in between. The length of the CDR3 is 12 residues. Here the CDR3 DNA reads TGTGCCAGCAGCAGAAGTCCAGAGACCCAGTACTTC. This encodes CASSRSPETQYF.

This clone was observed a handful of times. In DNA, the CDR3 is TGTGCCAGCAGCCAAGAGATAAACAGGGAAGAGACCCAGTACTTC. Protein product: CASSQEINREETQYF. The chain combines TRBV4-2 with TRBJ2-5; D possibly corresponds to TRBD1 (6 bases). With 0 bases removed from V and 3 bases from J, the gap between germline ends came to 11 bases. This CDR3 region has 15 residues. Germline V gene lookup returns CDR1 LGHNA and CDR2 YNFKEQ.

Concerning this clone: The junction departs from the called germline gene at one end, perhaps through a read error. The V gene is TRBV7-9, the J gene TRBJ1-6; the D gene is possibly TRBD1 (6 bases). This CDR3 is built from 15 residues. CDR1 SEHNR and CDR2 FQNEAQ come from the germline V gene (reference sequence). The CDR3 spells CASSPLGTRNSPLNF. CDR3 coding DNA: TGTGCCAGCAGCCCCCTCGGGACAAGGAATTCACCCCTCAACTTT.

The rearrangement uses TRBV6-6 and TRBJ1-5; TRBD1 aligns across 8 bases. Per the germline V gene, CDR1 is MNHNY and CDR2 is SVGAGI (reference sequence). Trimming at V came to 5 bases and at J to 4 bases, leaving 7 bases not matched to a gene. The CDR3 spans 15 residues. DNA of the CDR3: TGTGCCAGCAGTCCTTCGCGGACAGGGAATCAGCCCCAGCATTTT. Translation: CASSPSRTGNQPQHF.

The V gene is TRBV29-1, the J gene TRBJ1-2; the D gene is possibly TRBD1 (6 bases). CDR3 length: 12 amino acids. Germline CDR1 reads SQVTM; CDR2 reads ANQGSEA. Trimming pared 7 bases from V and 0 bases from J, leaving 9 bases between. CDR3 region: CSATGSNYGYTF. The CDR3 coding sequence is TGCAGCGCAACAGGGTCTAACTATGGCTACACCTTC.

The J gene is TRBJ1-4, the V gene TRBV9, with no clear D. The CDR3 spans 16 residues. V was clipped by 4 bases and J by 0 bases, with 13 bases between them. Germline CDR1 SGDLS, CDR2 YYNGEE. The CDR3 DNA sequence: TGTGCCAGCAGCCCTTCTCTTCAGGCAACTAATGAAAAACTGTTTTTT. Its translation is CASSPSLQATNEKLFF.

This chain connects TRBV19 to TRBJ1-1, with 8 bases matching TRBD1. Germline CDR1 and CDR2: LNHDA and SQIVND (reference sequence). The junction had 10 bases not matched to a gene; V was cut back by 5 bases and J by 5 bases. The CDR3 sequence is 15 residues long. CDR3 bases: TGTGCCAGTAGTGCCCCCCAGGGGGCAAGGACTGAAGCTTTCTTT. This translates into CASSAPQGARTEAFF.

The rearrangement links TRBV29-1 to TRBJ2-1; 15 positions match TRBD2. CDR1 and CDR2 (germline): SQVTM, ANQGSEA. With 6 bases clipped from V and 2 bases from J, the junction kept 11 bases outside the gene matches. This CDR3 has 18 amino acids. The CDR3 DNA sequence: TGCAGCGTCCATGGACTAGCGGGAGGGCCGATCGCCTACAATGAGCAGTTCTTC. Amino acid sequence: CSVHGLAGGPIAYNEQFF.

Worth noting for this clone: At one end, the junction sequence differs from germline, possibly due to a read error. The chain joins TRBV6-5 to TRBJ1-1; 11 nucleotides line up with TRBD1. The CDR3 consists of 16 residues. The germline V gene encodes CDR1 MNHEY and CDR2 SVGAGI. CDR3 bases: TGTGCCAGCACTTACGCTTCCGGGACAGGGGGCACTGAAGCTTTCTTT. Its translation is CASTYASGTGGTEAFF.

This CDR3 is CASSANRVTEAFF. The CDR3 bases are TGTGCCAGCAGTGCCAACAGGGTCACTGAAGCTTTCTTT. The genes are TRBV6-1 and TRBJ1-1; D perhaps matches TRBD1 (6 bases). The CDR3 sequence is 13 residues long. V gave up 4 bases and J gave up 4 bases, with 10 bases separating them. Germline assignment: CDR1 MNHNS and CDR2 SASEGT.

The chain's CDR3 is CASSSGTSGTEQYF. Written as DNA, the CDR3 is TGCGCCAGCAGCTCCGGGACTAGCGGGACGGAGCAGTACTTC. V is TRBV5-1 and J is TRBJ2-5; 13 bases align to TRBD2. Trimming cost V 3 bases and J 11 bases; bases outside gene matches: 7. The V gene's germline CDR1 is SGHRS and CDR2 YFSETQ. The CDR3 runs to 14 residues.

This clone was found a few times. The chain links TRBV2 to TRBJ2-1; D possibly corresponds to TRBD1 (6 bases). The CDR3 consists of 15 residues. Germline V gene data show CDR1 as SNHLY and CDR2 as FYNNEI. Trimming removed 1 base at V and 5 bases at J, with 12 bases between. The CDR3 region has the DNA TGTGCCAGCAGTGAAGACTTGGACAGAGACAATGAGCAGTTCTTC. Its translation: CASSEDLDRDNEQFF.

The J gene is TRBJ1-1, the V gene TRBV5-4; 8 bases are a match to TRBD1. V dropped 4 bases and J dropped 3; count of bases not matched to a gene: 5. This CDR3 has 14 residues. Germline V gene sequence: CDR1 SGHNT, CDR2 YYREEE (reference sequence). Written as DNA, the CDR3 is TGTGCCAGCAGCCACGGACAGGGATACACTGAAGCTTTCTTT. Its translation: CASSHGQGYTEAFF.

The chain carries TRBV6-6 and TRBJ1-6; 7 nucleotides match TRBD1. The germline gives CDR1 MNHNY, CDR2 SVGAGI (reference sequence). Trimming removed 0 bases from V and 8 bases from J; junction bases left unmatched: 4. This CDR3 is built from 15 residues. The CDR3 DNA follows: TGTGCCAGCAGTTACTCTCCTGACAGGGATTCACCCCTCCACTTT. Encoded protein: CASSYSPDRDSPLHF.

The gene calls are TRBV5-1 and TRBJ2-7, with 7 bases matching TRBD2. The ends lost 4 bases at V and 4 bases at J; junction bases unmatched: 8. The CDR3 extends over 14 amino acids. CDR1 and CDR2 (germline): SGHRS, YFSETQ. CDR3 protein: CASSHNTGGYEQYF. CDR3 DNA: TGCGCCAGCAGCCACAACACCGGGGGGTACGAGCAGTACTTC.

This clone has just one count. The chain uses TRBV6-1 and TRBJ1-2; 7 bases are a match to TRBD1. CDR1 is MNHNS and CDR2 is SASEGT in the germline V gene. The CDR3 covers 14 residues. The junction had 11 bases not matched to a gene; V was cut back by 7 bases and J by 6 bases. The CDR3 here is CASNNRGGSDGYTF. The DNA of the CDR3 is TGTGCCAGCAATAACAGGGGAGGTTCGGATGGCTACACCTTC.

This chain links TRBV30 with TRBJ2-3; possible D gene TRBD1, 6 bases. V dropped 1 base and J dropped 2 bases, with 10 bases sitting between them. Germline CDR1 reads GTSNPN; CDR2 reads SVGIG (reference sequence). The CDR3 extends over 14 amino acids. The CDR3 coding sequence is TGTGCCTGGAGTGAAGGGGGTTTCACAGATACGCAGTATTTT. Translating gives CAWSEGGFTDTQYF. Together with reference TRBV30 and TRBJ2-3, the CDR3 gives the full variable domain: SQTIHQWPATLVQPVGSPLSLECTVEGTSNPNLYWYRQAAGRGLQLLFYSVGIGQISSEVPQNLSASRPQDRQFILSSKKLLLSDSGFYLCAWSEGGFTDTQYFGPGTRLTVL.

CDR3 sequence: CASSPTGQDYEQYF. DNA of the CDR3: TGTGCCAGCAGTCCAACTGGACAGGACTACGAGCAGTACTTC. The rearrangement links TRBV28 to TRBJ2-7, with 7 bases that match TRBD1. The V gene end was trimmed by 5 bases and the J gene end by 3 bases; junction bases not matched to a gene: 7. The CDR3 runs to 14 residues. From germline, CDR1 is MDHEN and CDR2 SYDVKM.

In its sample, this clone was seen a few times. This chain links TRBV10-2 with TRBJ1-1; D is undetermined. CDR3 length equals 14 residues. The V end was cut by 2 bases, the J end by 1 base, with 8 bases between. CDR1 and CDR2 (germline): WSHSY, SAAADI. CDR3 amino acids: CASSESTANTEAFF. The CDR3 region has the DNA TGCGCCAGCAGTGAGAGTACAGCGAACACTGAAGCTTTCTTT.

Remarks on this clone: This same CDR3 is encoded by further DNA sequences in the sample. The chain employs TRBV11-2 and TRBJ1-1; perhaps TRBD1 as D (5 bases). The CDR3 consists of 12 residues. Germline-derived CDR1 and CDR2 are SGHAT and FQNNGV. V gave up 7 bases and J gave up 1 base, with 7 bases separating them. CDR3 region: CASNRPNTEAFF. CDR3 DNA sequence: TGTGCCAGCAACAGGCCGAACACTGAAGCTTTCTTT.

The V gene is TRBV28, the J gene TRBJ2-1, with TRBD2 matching over 8 bases. Germline V gene lookup returns CDR1 MDHEN and CDR2 SYDVKM. The CDR3 spans 12 residues. V lost 11 bases and J lost 9; bases outside the gene matches: 9. The CDR3 DNA reads as TGTGCCCGAACCGGGACTAGGTTTGAGCAGTTCTTC. Its protein is CARTGTRFEQFF.